This is a list of T cell receptor beta chains from one sample in a study of CXCR3-negative and CXCR3-positive naive CD8 T cells. TCRdb reprocessed the 5' RACE reads, keeping one entry per CDR3 protein, no DNA. Its clone listing holds 6,000 to 8,500 distinct CDR3 sequences. Sequences were obtained from naive CXCR3+ CD8+ T cells from blood. The source of these receptors is a human donor in good health. Some clones in this sample may be carry-over from other donors' samples. The CDR3 runs from the conserved cysteine through the conserved F or W. Not all rows give a size; the values are once, few, many and, for expanded clones, a class.

CDR3 | size | J | length | V
CASSYQGGYGYTF | medium-sized | TRBJ1-2 | 13 | TRBV27
CASSQGYEQYF | medium-sized | TRBJ2-7 | 11 | TRBV14
CASSLLAGGFSSYEQYF | . | TRBJ2-7 | 17 | TRBV5-1
CSAPGKPLAFF | medium-sized | TRBJ1-1 | 11 | TRBV20-1
CASSLGGGRAPTQYF | . | TRBJ2-5 | 15 | TRBV11-3
CASSYIGEGEQFF | . | TRBJ2-1 | 13 | TRBV6-6
CSAGTGGPEQYF | medium-sized | TRBJ2-7 | 12 | TRBV29-1
CAISGLAGGGELFF | . | TRBJ2-2 | 14 | TRBV10-3
CASSSRLAGVYEQYF | medium-sized | TRBJ2-7 | 15 | TRBV6-5
CSAGGGGGGYTF | . | TRBJ1-2 | 12 | TRBV29-1
CASSPLDRADSPLHF | . | TRBJ1-6 | 15 | TRBV4-1
CASSYAGQGYEQYF | . | TRBJ2-7 | 14 | TRBV19
CASSFFQIIGTEAFF | medium-sized | TRBJ1-1 | 15 | TRBV12-3/TRBV12-4
CASSKGLHFTDTQYF | medium-sized | TRBJ2-3 | 15 | TRBV6-5
CATSGTSSAHEQFF | . | TRBJ2-1 | 14 | TRBV15
CASTRQGVTDTQYF | medium-sized | TRBJ2-3 | 14 | TRBV6-6
CASSLTLVVNNEQFF | medium-sized | TRBJ2-1 | 15 | TRBV28
CASSLSYVDRTNEQFF | . | TRBJ2-1 | 16 | TRBV27
CASSFGGSGDGYEQYF | . | TRBJ2-7 | 16 | TRBV28
CASSTHLDEQFF | . | TRBJ2-1 | 12 | TRBV6-6
CALQPRGHEQYF | . | TRBJ2-7 | 12 | TRBV2
CASSFLATSTDTQYF | . | TRBJ2-3 | 15 | TRBV6-5
CASSYGDRGHGTGELFF | . | TRBJ2-2 | 17 | TRBV6-2/TRBV6-3
CASSPNLPVSYNEQFF | . | TRBJ2-1 | 16 | TRBV7-9
CSVGDTQPQHF | . | TRBJ1-5 | 11 | TRBV29-1
CASSLTGTGGVEQYF | medium-sized | TRBJ2-7 | 15 | TRBV7-3
CASSLSGGRQGAPYEQYF | . | TRBJ2-7 | 18 | TRBV11-1
CSAIRLAGGISSYEQYF | . | TRBJ2-7 | 17 | TRBV20-1
CASSFVIGQQNTEAFF | medium-sized | TRBJ1-1 | 16 | TRBV28
CASRRQGAPTDTQYF | . | TRBJ2-3 | 15 | TRBV7-8
CASSQERRALWGNEQFF | medium-sized | TRBJ2-1 | 17 | TRBV3-1
CASVTGTGGTQYF | . | TRBJ2-5 | 13 | TRBV28
CASSSQGDTQYF | medium-sized | TRBJ2-3 | 12 | TRBV7-9
CASTGPLGTYGYTF | medium-sized | TRBJ1-2 | 14 | TRBV12-5
CSVSSWRPGTGFFEQYF | medium-sized | TRBJ2-7 | 17 | TRBV29-1
CSAQGRSYEQYF | . | TRBJ2-7 | 12 | TRBV29-1
CASKTSGSSSYNEQFF | medium-sized | TRBJ2-1 | 16 | TRBV19
CSVVGVLGNTEAFF | medium-sized | TRBJ1-1 | 14 | TRBV29-1
CASTLGVAGGISETQYF | medium-sized | TRBJ2-5 | 17 | TRBV11-2
CSVEDLDRGPPGANVLTF | medium-sized | TRBJ2-6 | 18 | TRBV29-1
CSGIPGLGTSGNYNEQFF | . | TRBJ2-1 | 18 | TRBV29-1
CASTLSGWSGYEQYF | . | TRBJ2-7 | 15 | TRBV28
CSLAGLRSNEQFF | . | TRBJ2-1 | 13 | TRBV29-1
CSASGLAAGYEQYF | . | TRBJ2-7 | 14 | TRBV20-1
CASGAYATGEDQETQYF | . | TRBJ2-5 | 17 | TRBV6-5
CASSLQAEEGGYF | . | TRBJ2-5 | 13 | TRBV7-9
CASSLVGQGTKGTEAFF | . | TRBJ1-1 | 17 | TRBV7-9
CASSGLLADQETQYF | medium-sized | TRBJ2-5 | 15 | TRBV25-1